The 18 T cell receptor beta chains given below trace back to one sample, sequenced in a study of blood T cell repertoires in COVID-19. Assay: immunoSEQ multiplex PCR; the TCRdb copy retains only in-frame clones and omits some. The sample has 34,000 or so clones; 87% are singletons. Sequenced sample: peripheral blood. These TCRs come from a man aged 45-65 years with active or convalescent COVID-19.

The V and J genes are TRBV7-8 and TRBJ1-3, with D unresolved. Germline values: CDR1 SGHVS, CDR2 FQNEAQ. The ends were cut back, 1 base at V and 0 bases at J, with 13 bases in the middle. The CDR3 covers 17 residues. CDR3 coding DNA: TGTGCCAGCAGCTTAGTGTACAGCGGGGTCTCTGGAAACACCATATATTTT. Protein: CASSLVYSGVSGNTIYF.

The chain carries TRBV9 and TRBJ1-2, with 7 bases that match TRBD1. V lost 4 bases, J lost 7 bases, and 7 bases stayed unmatched. The germline V gene has CDR1 SGDLS and CDR2 YYNGEE. The CDR3 has 13 residues. The CDR3 DNA is TGTGCCAGCAGCCCGCGACAGGGATCTGGCTACACCTTC. Translated, it gives CASSPRQGSGYTF.

The V gene is TRBV29-1, the J gene TRBJ2-7; D is perhaps TRBD2 (5 bases). The CDR3 spans 13 residues. Germline CDR1 reads SQVTM; CDR2 reads ANQGSEA. Trimming pared 4 bases from V and 1 base from J, leaving 11 bases between. The CDR3 reads CSVGEGVSYEQYF. In DNA, the CDR3 is TGCAGCGTTGGAGAGGGAGTGTCCTACGAGCAGTACTTC.

This sequence joins TRBV19 and TRBJ2-1, with D possibly being TRBD2 (6 bases). From germline, CDR1 is LNHDA and CDR2 SQIVND (reference sequence). V was pared by 6 bases and J by 4 bases, with 10 bases between. The CDR3 is made up of 13 amino acids. CDR3 amino acids: CASRGRGYNEQFF. In nucleotides, the CDR3 is TGTGCCAGTAGGGGGCGGGGTTACAATGAGCAGTTCTTC.

This clone appeared once. This chain joins TRBV5-1 and TRBJ2-7, with D possibly TRBD2 on 6 matching bases. The length of the CDR3 is 14 residues. V was pared by 5 bases and J by 3 bases, with 15 bases between. Germline V gives CDR1 SGHRS, CDR2 YFSETQ. DNA for the CDR3: TGCGCCAGCAGGCTAGGGACCGGGGGCTACGAGCAGTACTTC. Amino acid sequence: CASRLGTGGYEQYF.

The genes are TRBV7-9 and TRBJ1-1; a weak D match, TRBD1 (6 bases). V lost 6 bases to trimming and J lost 8 bases, with 16 bases between them. The CDR3 extends over 13 amino acids. Germline-derived CDR1 and CDR2 are SEHNR and FQNEAQ (reference sequence). CDR3 in amino acids: CASSSRTADEAFF. The CDR3 DNA reads as TGTGCCAGCAGTTCCCGGACAGCCGACGAAGCTTTCTTT.

This sequence joins TRBV7-2 and TRBJ2-3, with unresolved D. V dropped 6 bases and J dropped 6 bases, with 10 bases sitting between them. In germline, CDR1 is SGHTA, CDR2 FQGNSA. This CDR3 has 12 residues. The CDR3 DNA follows: TGTGCCAGCAGTCCGCGGTTCGATACGCAGTATTTT. Translating gives CASSPRFDTQYF.

V and J are TRBV24-1 and TRBJ2-2; possible D gene TRBD1, 5 bases. Trimming stripped 9 bases from V and 0 bases from J, with 13 bases between. The germline V gene has CDR1 KGHDR and CDR2 SFDVKD. There are 15 residues in the CDR3. The CDR3 DNA follows: TGTGCCACCTCCGACAGAGTCCCGAACACCGGGGAGCTGTTTTTT. It yields the protein CATSDRVPNTGELFF.

The genes are TRBV7-8 and TRBJ1-5; TRBD1 agrees at 7 bases. Trimming cost V 3 bases and J 1 base; bases outside gene matches: 0. Germline CDR1 and CDR2: SGHVS and FQNEAQ. This CDR3 comprises 14 residues. The CDR3 protein is CASSLTGSNQPQHF. The CDR3 DNA follows: TGTGCCAGCAGCTTGACAGGGAGCAATCAGCCCCAGCATTTT.

The chain joins TRBV5-4 to TRBJ2-3, with D maybe TRBD1 (5 bases). In germline, CDR1 is SGHNT, CDR2 YYREEE (reference sequence). The CDR3 extends over 13 amino acids. With 1 base removed from V and 6 bases from J, the gap between germline ends came to 9 bases. The CDR3 region is CASSLQGLDTQYF. As DNA, the CDR3 is TGTGCCAGCAGCTTGCAGGGTTTGGATACGCAGTATTTT.

CDR3 in DNA: TGCGCCAGCAGCCAAGGAGTGGCGGGGAGTGAGCTGGGTGGCTACACCTTC. Translated, it gives CASSQGVAGSELGGYTF. This chain links TRBV4-3 with TRBJ1-2; D is unresolved. The V and J ends lost 1 base and 7 bases respectively, with 22 bases between them. The CDR3 covers 17 residues. Germline CDR1 is LGHNA and CDR2 is YSLEER.

CDR3 nucleotides: TGTGCCAGCAGCCAAGGGGTCTCCTTTGCGGGAGGACCCGAGACCCAGTACTTC. Translated, it gives CASSQGVSFAGGPETQYF. The chain couples TRBV4-2 to TRBJ2-5, with 8 bases identical to TRBD2. Germline loops: CDR1 LGHNA, CDR2 YNFKEQ. There are 18 residues in the CDR3. Trimming cost V 1 base and J 5 bases; bases outside gene matches: 15.

The V and J genes are TRBV21-1 and TRBJ2-2; TRBD2 was called by the table and not checked on the DNA. TRBV21-1 is a pseudogene segment. The CDR3 is 16 residues long. CDR3 coding DNA: TGTGCCAGCAGCAAACGTGAGTCCGAGGGCACCGGGGAGCTGTTTTTT. The encoded protein is CASSKRESEGTGELFF.

This chain links TRBV6-5 with TRBJ2-1, with a tentative D call TRBD2 (5 bases). Germline V gene data show CDR1 as MNHEY and CDR2 as SVGAGI. Trimming pared 8 bases from V and 5 bases from J, leaving 16 bases between. This CDR3 is built from 14 residues. The CDR3 protein is CASRPRVRDNEQFF. The DNA of the CDR3 is TGTGCCAGCCGCCCGAGGGTGAGGGACAATGAGCAGTTCTTC.

This chain connects TRBV9 to TRBJ2-2, with TRBD2 matching over 11 bases. Germline CDR1 SGDLS, CDR2 YYNGEE. The CDR3 has 16 residues. J lost 2 bases, V lost 3 bases, and 3 bases had no gene match. The CDR3 protein is CASSEGLADNTGELFF. CDR3 DNA: TGTGCCAGCAGCGAGGGACTAGCGGATAACACCGGGGAGCTGTTTTTT.

The V call is TRBV5-1, the J call TRBJ1-1; D ambiguous. V was clipped by 2 bases and J by 7 bases, with 15 bases between them. CDR3 size: 14 residues. Per the germline V gene, CDR1 is SGHRS and CDR2 is YFSETQ. CDR3 residues: CASSFGLRTSEAFF. CDR3 coding DNA: TGCGCCAGCAGCTTTGGACTCAGGACTAGTGAAGCTTTCTTT.

The chain has TRBV6-5 and TRBJ2-1; D possibly corresponds to TRBD2 (6 bases). This CDR3 spans 15 amino acids. The germline V and J ends were trimmed by 6 bases and 3 bases, with 15 bases remaining between them. Germline V gene data show CDR1 as MNHEY and CDR2 as SVGAGI. For the CDR3, the DNA is TGTGCCAGCAGGCTGACTAGTTCCATCTACAATGAGCAGTTCTTC. Protein: CASRLTSSIYNEQFF.

The rearrangement uses TRBV28 and TRBJ1-1; D not certain. The CDR3 contains 13 residues. Trimming cost V 1 base and J 4 bases, with 7 bases left between them. Germline V lookup: CDR1 MDHEN, CDR2 SYDVKM. This CDR3 reads CASSLFRGTEAFF. For the CDR3, the DNA is TGTGCCAGCAGTTTATTCCGGGGCACTGAAGCTTTCTTT.